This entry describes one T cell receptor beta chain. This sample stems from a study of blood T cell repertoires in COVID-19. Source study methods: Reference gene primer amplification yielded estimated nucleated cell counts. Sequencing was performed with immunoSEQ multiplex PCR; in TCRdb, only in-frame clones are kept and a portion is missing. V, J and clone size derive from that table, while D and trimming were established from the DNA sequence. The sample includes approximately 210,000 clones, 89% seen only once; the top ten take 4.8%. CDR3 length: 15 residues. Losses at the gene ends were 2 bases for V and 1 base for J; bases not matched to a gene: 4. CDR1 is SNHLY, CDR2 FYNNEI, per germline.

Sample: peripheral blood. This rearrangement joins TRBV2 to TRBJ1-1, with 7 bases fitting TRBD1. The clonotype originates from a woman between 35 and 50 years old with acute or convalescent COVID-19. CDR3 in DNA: TGTGCCAGCAGTGAAAGGGGACAGAGGAACACTGAAGCTTTCTTT. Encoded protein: CASSERGQRNTEAFF.